What follows are 27 T cell receptor beta chains derived from one specimen sequenced in a study of blood T cell repertoires in COVID-19. The method was immunoSEQ multiplex PCR; TCRdb's version includes in-frame clones alone and lacks a portion of them. The sample consists of about 140,000 clones, over 60% of them appearing once. Sequencing was performed on PBMCs or T cells enriched from blood (not recorded which). These TCRs come from a woman in her forties or fifties who had recovered from COVID-19.

The chain uses TRBV5-6 and TRBJ2-1; no clear D. The CDR3 is 15 amino acids. Germline CDR1 is SGHDT and CDR2 is YYEEEE. With 2 bases removed from V and 6 bases from J, the gap between germline ends came to 15 bases. This chain's CDR3 is CASSFRPVSGNEQFF. Here the CDR3 DNA reads TGTGCCAGCAGCTTTAGGCCAGTATCGGGCAATGAGCAGTTCTTC. Drawing the rest from reference TRBV5-6 and TRBJ2-1, the complete variable domain is DAGVTQSPTHLIKTRGQQVTLRCSPKSGHDTVSWYQQALGQGPQFIFQYYEEEERQRGNFPDRFSGHQFPNYSSELNVNALLLGDSALYLCASSFRPVSGNEQFFGPGTRLTVL.

V gene TRBV4-2 combines with J gene TRBJ1-5; D is undetermined. The CDR3 extends over 13 amino acids. V lost 2 bases and J lost 7, with 9 bases in between. Germline values: CDR1 LGHNA, CDR2 YNFKEQ. The CDR3 region has the DNA TGTGCCAGCAGCCAACAGGTTGGGCAGCCCCAGCATTTT. Its protein product is CASSQQVGQPQHF.

The rearrangement uses TRBV7-2 and TRBJ2-1; 8 positions agree with TRBD2. The junction had 15 bases not matched to a gene; V was cut back by 1 base and J by 13 bases. Per the germline V gene, CDR1 is SGHTA and CDR2 is FQGNSA. CDR3 length: 16 amino acids. CDR3 residues: CASSLGGARSGGTQFF. The CDR3 coding sequence is TGTGCCAGCAGCTTAGGAGGAGCGCGCAGCGGGGGTACCCAGTTCTTC.

The chain links TRBV30 to TRBJ1-5; TRBD1 might be the D (5 bases). V was pared by 1 base and J by 2 bases, with 6 bases between. The CDR3 totals 13 residues. CDR1 is GTSNPN and CDR2 is SVGIG in the germline V gene (reference sequence). CDR3 DNA: TGTGCCTGGAGTGGACAGCGCAATCAGCCCCAGCATTTT. Translating it yields CAWSGQRNQPQHF.

V and J are TRBV5-6 and TRBJ1-4, with 7 bases fitting TRBD1. The germline V gene encodes CDR1 SGHDT and CDR2 YYEEEE. The junction had 6 bases not matched to a gene; V was cut back by 3 bases and J by 7 bases. The CDR3 extends over 14 amino acids. The CDR3 nucleotides are TGTGCCAGCAGCTCCACAGGGGCTGGTGAAAAACTGTTTTTT. Protein product: CASSSTGAGEKLFF. Full variable domain (remainder filled in from reference TRBV5-6 and TRBJ1-4): DAGVTQSPTHLIKTRGQQVTLRCSPKSGHDTVSWYQQALGQGPQFIFQYYEEEERQRGNFPDRFSGHQFPNYSSELNVNALLLGDSALYLCASSSTGAGEKLFFGSGTQLSVL.

This clone was picked up a small number of times. The chain joins TRBV6-2 or TRBV6-3 to TRBJ1-5; tentatively, D is TRBD1 (6 bases). CDR1 MNHEY and CDR2 SVGEGT come from the germline V gene. The CDR3 is 14 residues long. With 4 bases removed from V and 6 bases from J, the gap between germline ends came to 13 bases. Written as DNA, the CDR3 is TGTGCCAGCAGTTCAGGGGCCATTAGTCAGCCCCAGCATTTT. This encodes CASSSGAISQPQHF.

This clone appeared once. The V gene is TRBV7-3, the J gene TRBJ2-7; TRBD2 agrees at 9 bases. Germline values: CDR1 SGHTA, CDR2 FQGTGA. CDR3 size: 17 residues. The J segment lost 0 bases and the V segment lost 8 bases, leaving 14 bases of the junction unmatched. The CDR3 nucleotides are TGTGCCAGCCAAAGTCGGGCTAGCGGGGAAAGCTCCTACGAGCAGTACTTC. It codes for CASQSRASGESSYEQYF. Full variable domain (rest looked up from reference TRBV7-3 and TRBJ2-7): GAGVSQTPSNKVTEKGKYVELRCDPISGHTALYWYRQSLGQGPEFLIYFQGTGAADDSGLPNDRFFAVRPEGSVSTLKIQRTERGDSAVYLCASQSRASGESSYEQYFGPGTRLTVT.

This chain uses TRBV7-8 with TRBJ2-1, with 7 bases aligning to TRBD2. The CDR3 loop spans 15 amino acids. The J segment lost 3 bases and the V segment lost 1 base, leaving 3 bases of the junction unmatched. Germline-derived CDR1 and CDR2 are SGHVS and FQNEAQ. The CDR3 spells CASSLEGGSYNEQFF. For the CDR3, the DNA is TGTGCCAGCAGCTTAGAAGGCGGGAGCTACAATGAGCAGTTCTTC.

This rearrangement joins TRBV9 to TRBJ1-4; D might be TRBD1 (5 bases). V shed 1 base and J shed 2 bases, with 6 bases lying between them. The germline CDR1 and CDR2 sequences are SGDLS and YYNGEE. The CDR3 is made up of 14 amino acids. Written as DNA, the CDR3 is TGTGCCAGCAGCGTACAGGGCACTAATGAAAAACTGTTTTTT. Encoded protein: CASSVQGTNEKLFF.

CDR3 sequence: CASNTGGDEKLFF. The CDR3 DNA follows: TGTGCCAGCAACACCGGAGGAGATGAAAAACTGTTTTTT. This chain joins TRBV11-2 and TRBJ1-4; D call uncertain. The V end was cut by 7 bases, the J end by 6 bases, with 12 bases between. Germline V gene sequence: CDR1 SGHAT, CDR2 FQNNGV. This CDR3 comprises 13 residues.

This clone was counted only a few times. The chain is built from TRBV6-5 and TRBJ1-1; D unresolved. The CDR3 is 13 residues long. Looked up from germline, CDR1 is MNHEY and CDR2 is SVGAGI. The V end was cut by 9 bases, the J end by 4 bases, with 15 bases between. The CDR3 protein is CASIVGDTTEAFF. The CDR3 DNA reads TGTGCCAGTATTGTCGGGGATACCACTGAAGCTTTCTTT.

The chain employs TRBV7-2 and TRBJ1-1; D is unclear. Germline V CDR1 and CDR2: SGHTA, FQGNSA. This CDR3 region has 13 residues. The V end was cut by 4 bases, the J end by 2 bases, with 8 bases between. The CDR3 spells CASSSHRNTEAFF. The CDR3 DNA sequence: TGTGCCAGCAGCTCGCACAGAAACACTGAAGCTTTCTTT.

This chain uses TRBV9 with TRBJ2-3, with D uncertain. V was trimmed by 2 bases and J by 6 bases, leaving 4 bases between them. The CDR3 spans 11 residues. Germline CDR1 is SGDLS and CDR2 is YYNGEE. In DNA, the CDR3 is TGTGCCAGCAGCGTCCGGGATACGCAGTATTTT. It codes for CASSVRDTQYF.

CDR3 DNA sequence: TGTGCCAGCAGCGTAGAGGGGGCGGGCGAGCAGTACTTC. It specifies CASSVEGAGEQYF. The genes are TRBV9 and TRBJ2-7; TRBD1 agrees at 7 bases. The J segment lost 6 bases and the V segment lost 0 bases, leaving 3 bases of the junction unmatched. Germline V gene lookup returns CDR1 SGDLS and CDR2 YYNGEE. The CDR3 contains 13 residues.

The chain couples TRBV6-5 to TRBJ1-2; D remains unclear. V was pared by 0 bases and J by 8 bases, with 10 bases between. Germline CDR1 and CDR2: MNHEY and SVGAGI. This CDR3 has 13 amino acids. CDR3 region: CASSYSELEGYTF. In nucleotides, the CDR3 is TGTGCCAGCAGTTACTCCGAGCTAGAAGGCTACACCTTC.

CDR3 nucleotides: TGTGCCAGCAGTGAATTCAGCGGGAGGACCAATGAGCAGTTCTTC. This encodes CASSEFSGRTNEQFF. The J gene is TRBJ2-1, the V gene TRBV6-1; 9 bases are shared with TRBD2. Trimming cost V 2 bases and J 6 bases; bases outside gene matches: 5. Germline CDR1 and CDR2: MNHNS and SASEGT. The CDR3 totals 15 residues.

V gene TRBV7-9 combines with J gene TRBJ1-2; TRBD1 agrees at 9 bases. V was pared by 6 bases and J by 7 bases, with 15 bases of the junction left unmatched. CDR1 SEHNR and CDR2 FQNEAQ come from the germline V gene (reference sequence). The CDR3 has 16 amino acids. The DNA of the CDR3 is TGTGCCAGCAGACAATTGGGACAGGGCGATTTCGGTGGCTACACCTTC. Translation: CASRQLGQGDFGGYTF.

This sequence joins TRBV5-1 and TRBJ1-2; TRBD1 is a possible D gene (6 bases). Germline V gives CDR1 SGHRS, CDR2 YFSETQ. Trimming pared 4 bases from V and 1 base from J, leaving 8 bases between. The length of the CDR3 is 13 residues. The CDR3 DNA follows: TGCGCCAGCAGCCTGGACAGTAACTATGGCTACACCTTC. Translating gives CASSLDSNYGYTF.

There are a few counts of this clone. The rearrangement uses TRBV6-5 and TRBJ1-2; D might be TRBD1 (5 bases). CDR3 size: 12 residues. The V end was cut by 2 bases, the J end by 8 bases, with 9 bases between. The V gene's germline CDR1 is MNHEY and CDR2 SVGAGI. CDR3 amino acids: CASSYGGGGYTF. CDR3 coding DNA: TGTGCCAGCAGTTACGGGGGGGGAGGCTACACCTTC.

The rearrangement uses TRBV11-3 and TRBJ2-5, with TRBD1 matching over 9 bases. With 6 bases clipped from V and 5 bases from J, the junction kept 4 bases outside the gene matches. Germline loops: CDR1 SGHNT, CDR2 YENEEA. The length of the CDR3 is 13 residues. The CDR3 is CASRGQGEETQYF. The CDR3 DNA reads TGTGCCAGCAGGGGACAGGGTGAGGAGACCCAGTACTTC.

This clone was recorded only once. The rearrangement uses TRBV2 and TRBJ2-5, with a tentative D call TRBD1 (6 bases). Germline values: CDR1 SNHLY, CDR2 FYNNEI. This CDR3 comprises 16 residues. V was shortened by 6 bases and J by 6 bases, with 23 bases between the two germline ends. CDR3 protein: CASRLNSNRVGKTQYF. As DNA, the CDR3 is TGTGCCAGCAGACTCAATTCGAACAGGGTGGGGAAGACCCAGTACTTC.

V and J are TRBV7-2 and TRBJ1-2; D gene unclear. Trimming cost V 5 bases and J 8 bases, with 15 bases left between them. CDR1 and CDR2 (germline): SGHTA, FQGNSA. The CDR3 extends over 13 amino acids. For the CDR3, the DNA is TGTGCCAGCAGCCTGCTACGGGGTTCGGGCTACACCTTC. Translated, it gives CASSLLRGSGYTF.

This chain uses TRBV27 with TRBJ2-4, with 8 bases identical to TRBD1. V was pared by 6 bases and J by 6 bases, with 4 bases of the junction left unmatched. Germline CDR1 reads MNHEY; CDR2 reads SMNVEV (reference sequence). This CDR3 spans 13 amino acids. The CDR3 loop is CASRTTGVNIQYF. CDR3 DNA: TGTGCCAGCAGGACGACAGGGGTAAACATTCAGTACTTC.

This clone was recorded a few times. The V gene is TRBV9, the J gene TRBJ2-1, with D maybe TRBD2 (5 bases). Germline V gene lookup returns CDR1 SGDLS and CDR2 YYNGEE. V was trimmed by 3 bases and J by 9 bases, leaving 16 bases between them. There are 14 residues in the CDR3. CDR3 protein: CASSGLTRDGEQFF. In nucleotides, the CDR3 is TGTGCCAGCAGCGGCCTCACTAGGGATGGTGAGCAGTTCTTC.

The V gene is TRBV9, the J gene TRBJ1-2; TRBD1 aligns across 7 bases. Trimming took 3 bases from V and 4 from J; bases not matched to a gene: 18. This CDR3 spans 18 amino acids. Per the germline V gene, CDR1 is SGDLS and CDR2 is YYNGEE. The DNA of the CDR3 is TGTGCCAGCAGCGCACCGGGACAGCCAACTGCCGGGGCCTATGGCTACACCTTC. This sequence encodes CASSAPGQPTAGAYGYTF.

V is TRBV5-5 and J is TRBJ2-7; D perhaps matches TRBD2 (6 bases). Per the germline V gene, CDR1 is SGHKS and CDR2 is YYEKEE (reference sequence). V dropped 0 bases and J dropped 3 bases, with 16 bases sitting between them. The CDR3 is 16 residues long. CDR3 protein: CASSLGPGTDLYEQYF. CDR3 bases: TGTGCCAGCAGCTTGGGCCCCGGGACTGACCTCTACGAGCAGTACTTC.

J is TRBJ2-3 and V is TRBV14; 9 bases align to TRBD2. The germline gives CDR1 SGHDN, CDR2 FVKESK. The CDR3 spans 18 residues. The V gene end was trimmed by 2 bases and the J gene end by 5 bases; junction bases not matched to a gene: 14. CDR3 nucleotide sequence: TGTGCCAGCAGCCAAAACCCAGTAGCGGGAGCACTTCGAGATACGCAGTATTTT. Amino acid sequence: CASSQNPVAGALRDTQYF. Together with reference TRBV14 and TRBJ2-3, the CDR3 gives the full variable domain: EAGVTQFPSHSVIEKGQTVTLRCDPISGHDNLYWYRRVMGKEIKFLLHFVKESKQDESGMPNNRFLAERTGGTYSTLKVQPAELEDSGVYFCASSQNPVAGALRDTQYFGPGTRLTVL.